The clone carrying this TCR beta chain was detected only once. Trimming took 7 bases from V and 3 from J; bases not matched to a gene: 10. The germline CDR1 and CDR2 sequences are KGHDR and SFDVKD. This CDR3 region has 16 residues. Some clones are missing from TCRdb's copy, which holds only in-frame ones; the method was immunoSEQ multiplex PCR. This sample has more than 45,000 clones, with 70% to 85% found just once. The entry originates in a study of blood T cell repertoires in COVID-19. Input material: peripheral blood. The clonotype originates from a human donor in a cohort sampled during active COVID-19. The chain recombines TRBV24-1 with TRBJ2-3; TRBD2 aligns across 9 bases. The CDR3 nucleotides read TGTGCCACCAGCGCGGGTAGCGGGAGTGCGACAGATACGCAGTATTTT. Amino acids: CATSAGSGSATDTQYF.